Below, 29 T cell receptor beta chains from the same sample are listed, as sequenced in a study of blood T cell repertoires in COVID-19. The assay was immunoSEQ multiplex PCR, and TCRdb's table has in-frame clones only and misses some. This sample has 200,000 to 250,000 clones, with about 88% found just once. The sequencing input was peripheral blood. The source is a man between 35 and 55 years old with acute or convalescent COVID-19.

The chain has TRBV2 and TRBJ1-1; no firm D call. CDR1 and CDR2 from the germline V gene are SNHLY and FYNNEI. The CDR3 runs 14 residues. V lost 3 bases to trimming and J lost 1 base, with 9 bases between them. The CDR3 protein is CASSDLLPNTEAFF. The DNA for the CDR3 is TGTGCCAGCAGTGATCTACTGCCGAACACTGAAGCTTTCTTT.

This sequence joins TRBV30 and TRBJ1-6; D remains unclear. Trimming removed 3 bases from V and 8 bases from J, with 8 bases in between. Germline CDR1 and CDR2: GTSNPN and SVGIG (reference sequence). This CDR3 spans 12 amino acids. This CDR3 reads CAWRGEDSPLHF. CDR3 nucleotide sequence: TGTGCCTGGAGGGGCGAAGATTCACCCCTCCACTTT.

The chain recombines TRBV12-3 or TRBV12-4 with TRBJ2-7, with D tentatively TRBD1 (5 bases). This CDR3 has 11 amino acids. V lost 5 bases and J lost 6, with 8 bases in between. Written as DNA, the CDR3 is TGTGCCAGCAGTGCAGGGTTCGAGCAGTACTTC. This codes for CASSAGFEQYF.

The DNA of the CDR3 is TGTGCCAGCAGCTCAGGCGGCGTAGAGGGGAGGAATGGCTACACCTTC. This codes for CASSSGGVEGRNGYTF. The chain uses TRBV7-8 and TRBJ1-2, with D perhaps TRBD1 (5 bases). Trimming left V 4 bases short and J 6 bases short, with 21 bases between. Germline CDR1 reads SGHVS; CDR2 reads FQNEAQ. This CDR3 comprises 16 residues.

This chain joins TRBV30 and TRBJ1-2; no firm D call. CDR3 length: 13 residues. Looked up from germline, CDR1 is GTSNPN and CDR2 is SVGIG (reference sequence). Trimming removed 6 bases at V and 2 bases at J, with 13 bases between. In DNA form, the CDR3 reads TGTGCCTGCCCGAGGGAGCTGAACTATGGCTACACCTTC. This gives the protein CACPRELNYGYTF.

The chain employs TRBV6-5 and TRBJ2-7; no clear D gene. The CDR3 is 13 amino acids. Germline-derived CDR1 and CDR2 are MNHEY and SVGAGI. Trimming cost V 2 bases and J 0 bases, with 5 bases left between them. The CDR3 spells CASSYDNSYEQYF. CDR3 nucleotide sequence: TGTGCCAGCAGTTACGACAACTCCTACGAGCAGTACTTC.

This sequence joins TRBV4-1 and TRBJ2-7; maybe TRBD2 (5 bases). Trimming cost V 4 bases and J 1 base, with 14 bases left between them. Germline V gives CDR1 MGHRA, CDR2 YSYEKL. CDR3 length equals 15 residues. The CDR3 DNA reads TGCGCCAGCAGCCCTCTCGGGGAAAGGTCCTACGAGCAGTACTTC. Its protein product is CASSPLGERSYEQYF.

The genes are TRBV30 and TRBJ1-1, with a possible D match to TRBD1 (5 bases). Germline V gives CDR1 GTSNPN, CDR2 SVGIG (reference sequence). This CDR3 contains 14 residues. V was pared by 5 bases and J by 4 bases, with 17 bases between. CDR3 in amino acids: CAWSRGGDVTEAFF. The CDR3 DNA is TGTGCCTGGTCGCGGGGGGGGGACGTCACTGAAGCTTTCTTT.

This rearrangement joins TRBV13 to TRBJ2-7; 11 bases agree with TRBD2. The V and J ends lost 4 bases and 2 bases, in that order; junction bases with no gene match: 13. The CDR3 runs to 18 residues. Per germline, CDR1 PRHDT and CDR2 FYEKMQ (reference sequence). The CDR3 protein is CASSSRGSGGAKTYEQYF. DNA for the CDR3: TGTGCCAGCAGCTCCCGGGGTAGCGGGGGGGCTAAGACCTACGAGCAGTACTTC.

The gene calls are TRBV18 and TRBJ1-3, with 7 nucleotides matching TRBD1. Germline lookup yields CDR1 KGHSH and CDR2 LQKENI. This CDR3 has 21 amino acids. V lost 6 bases to trimming and J lost 1 base; unmatched junction nucleotides: 24. CDR3 amino acids: CASSTTSGGQAHSGSGNTIYF. CDR3 in DNA: TGTGCCAGCTCGACAACATCCGGTGGACAGGCCCATAGCGGTTCTGGAAACACCATATATTTT.

The count of this clone is one. The chain has TRBV24-1 and TRBJ2-1, with TRBD1 identical over 9 bases. J lost 6 bases, V lost 12 bases, and 8 bases had no gene match. Germline V gene sequence: CDR1 KGHDR, CDR2 SFDVKD. The CDR3 sequence is 13 residues long. CDR3 in DNA: TGTGCCGCCCGCGGACAGGGGCGCAATGAGCAGTTCTTC. Encoded protein: CAARGQGRNEQFF.

V is TRBV19 and J is TRBJ1-6, with 7 bases aligning to TRBD1. Germline V gene sequence: CDR1 LNHDA, CDR2 SQIVND (reference sequence). Unmatched junction bases numbered 8, after V lost 3 bases and J lost 9 bases. CDR3 length equals 15 residues. The CDR3 sequence is CASSMDRRVGSPLHF. The CDR3 DNA reads TGTGCCAGTAGTATGGACAGGCGTGTGGGTTCACCCCTCCACTTT. Combining the CDR3 with reference TRBV19 and TRBJ1-6 gives the whole variable domain DGGITQSPKYLFRKEGQNVTLSCEQNLNHDAMYWYRQDPGQGLRLIYYSQIVNDFQKGDIAEGYSVSREKKESFPLTVTSAQKNPTAFYLCASSMDRRVGSPLHFGNGTRLTVT.

V is TRBV7-9 and J is TRBJ2-2; D remains unclear. This CDR3 has 16 amino acids. Trimming took off 2 bases at V and 3 bases at J, with 13 bases between the two ends. Germline assignment: CDR1 SEHNR and CDR2 FQNEAQ (reference sequence). The CDR3: CASSLSAQPYTGELFF. CDR3 DNA sequence: TGTGCCAGCAGCTTATCGGCACAGCCTTACACCGGGGAGCTGTTTTTT.

The chain links TRBV18 to TRBJ1-3; no clear D gene. Germline V gene data show CDR1 as KGHSH and CDR2 as LQKENI. The CDR3 consists of 16 residues. V was clipped by 3 bases and J by 0 bases, with 12 bases between them. The chain's CDR3 is CASSPAGGNSGNTIYF. CDR3 in DNA: TGTGCCAGCTCACCGGCGGGCGGCAACTCTGGAAACACCATATATTTT.

V and J are TRBV10-3 and TRBJ2-2; 10 nucleotides line up with TRBD1. The CDR3 has 16 amino acids. The V gene's germline CDR1 is ENHRY and CDR2 SYGVKD. J was trimmed by 5 bases and V by 5 bases; bases with no gene match: 8. Here the CDR3 DNA reads TGTGCCATCAGTCCCGGGACAGGGGATTTTACCGGGGAGCTGTTTTTT. It encodes CAISPGTGDFTGELFF.

This chain links TRBV7-9 with TRBJ1-2; 7 bases align to TRBD1. Trimming removed 8 bases from V and 0 bases from J; junction bases left unmatched: 15. This CDR3 has 17 amino acids. Germline-derived CDR1 and CDR2 are SEHNR and FQNEAQ (reference sequence). The CDR3 reads CASVKGSPGTANYGYTF. The CDR3 nucleotides are TGTGCCAGCGTAAAAGGAAGCCCTGGGACAGCTAACTATGGCTACACCTTC.

A few counts support this clone. V usage is TRBV5-5 and J usage is TRBJ1-3; the D gene is possibly TRBD1 (6 bases). The V end was cut by 2 bases, the J end by 0 bases, with 15 bases between. The CDR3 loop spans 17 amino acids. The germline gives CDR1 SGHKS, CDR2 YYEKEE (reference sequence). The CDR3 here is CASSFTGTPYSGNTIYF. CDR3 nucleotide sequence: TGTGCCAGCAGCTTCACCGGGACACCTTACTCTGGAAACACCATATATTTT.

The J gene is TRBJ1-2, the V gene TRBV7-9, with D uncertain. V was clipped by 1 base and J by 5 bases, with 5 bases between them. Germline V CDR1 and CDR2: SEHNR, FQNEAQ (reference sequence). The CDR3 runs to 12 residues. In DNA form, the CDR3 reads TGTGCCAGCAGCTTAGTCGGGTATGGCTACACCTTC. It specifies CASSLVGYGYTF. The whole variable domain, remainder taken from reference TRBV7-9 and TRBJ1-2, is DTGVSQNPRHKITKRGQNVTFRCDPISEHNRLYWYRQTLGQGPEFLTYFQNEAQLEKSRLLSDRFSAERPKGSFSTLEIQRTEQGDSAMYLCASSLVGYGYTFGSGTRLTVV.

The chain employs TRBV10-3 and TRBJ2-7; 7 nucleotides align to TRBD1. Germline loops: CDR1 ENHRY, CDR2 SYGVKD. The CDR3 runs to 15 residues. Trimming cost V 2 bases and J 3 bases; bases outside gene matches: 7. The CDR3 bases are TGTGCCATCAGTGAGAACACAGGGGAAGGCTACGAGCAGTACTTC. Its translation: CAISENTGEGYEQYF.

The CDR3 loop reads CASSPAGANGYNEQFF. As DNA, the CDR3 is TGCGCCAGCAGCCCTGCGGGGGCTAACGGCTACAATGAGCAGTTCTTC. The chain is built from TRBV5-1 and TRBJ2-1; TRBD2 is a possible D gene (7 bases). The CDR3 is made up of 16 amino acids. CDR1 and CDR2 (germline): SGHRS, YFSETQ. Trimming took 4 bases from V and 3 from J, leaving 17 bases between them.

This rearrangement joins TRBV7-9 to TRBJ1-6; 8 bases align to TRBD1. The CDR3 covers 15 residues. Germline V gene lookup returns CDR1 SEHNR and CDR2 FQNEAQ (reference sequence). J gave up 9 bases and V 4 bases, and 8 bases lay outside the gene matches. CDR3 bases: TGTGCCAGCAGCTATGGACAGGGCTCGGCTTCACCCCTCCACTTT. This codes for CASSYGQGSASPLHF.

This clone was seen once. V and J are TRBV11-2 and TRBJ1-6, with TRBD1 matching over 11 bases. The ends lost 3 bases at V and 9 bases at J; junction bases unmatched: 1. CDR1 and CDR2 (germline): SGHAT, FQNNGV. The CDR3 is 14 amino acids. CDR3 sequence reads: CASSLGQGGSPLHF. The CDR3 DNA reads TGTGCCAGCAGCTTGGGACAGGGGGGTTCACCCCTCCACTTT.

The rearrangement uses TRBV4-3 and TRBJ1-2; D gene unclear. Germline CDR1 and CDR2: LGHNA and YSLEER. The CDR3 length is 14 residues. V lost 2 bases and J 8 bases, leaving 15 bases between the germline ends. The CDR3 is CASSQQNHGRGYTF. The CDR3 DNA reads TGCGCCAGCAGCCAACAAAACCATGGCAGAGGCTACACCTTC.

This clone was detected once. This chain joins TRBV11-1 and TRBJ2-1; 10 bases match TRBD2. The CDR3 has 15 residues. The J segment lost 2 bases and the V segment lost 5 bases, leaving 3 bases of the junction unmatched. Germline V lookup: CDR1 SGHAT, CDR2 FQDESV (reference sequence). CDR3 amino acids: CASSSLAGAYNEQFF. In DNA, the CDR3 is TGTGCCAGCAGCAGCCTAGCGGGGGCCTACAATGAGCAGTTCTTC.

The chain couples TRBV11-2 to TRBJ1-1; D not resolved. Germline V gene data show CDR1 as SGHAT and CDR2 as FQNNGV. The CDR3 contains 14 residues. The germline V and J ends were trimmed by 0 bases and 3 bases, with 8 bases remaining between them. The CDR3 sequence is CASSLDGRDTEAFF. The CDR3 nucleotides are TGTGCCAGCAGCTTAGATGGGCGAGACACTGAAGCTTTCTTT.

The J gene is TRBJ2-7, the V gene TRBV9; 9 bases are a match to TRBD1. Germline CDR1 is SGDLS and CDR2 is YYNGEE. The CDR3 length is 16 residues. The V segment lost 4 bases and the J segment 1 base; nucleotides outside the gene matches: 9. The CDR3 loop reads CASSPRDRVTSYEQYF. In DNA, the CDR3 is TGTGCCAGCAGCCCTCGGGACAGGGTTACTTCCTACGAGCAGTACTTC.

The V and J genes are TRBV2 and TRBJ2-2; unclear D gene. The CDR3 is 12 residues long. Germline-derived CDR1 and CDR2 are SNHLY and FYNNEI. V gave up 2 bases and J gave up 9 bases, with 7 bases separating them. The CDR3 reads CASSERGRELFF. As DNA, the CDR3 is TGTGCCAGCAGTGAACGCGGCCGGGAGCTGTTTTTT.

This chain uses TRBV6-2 or TRBV6-3 with TRBJ1-5, with no clear D. Germline CDR1 MNHEY, CDR2 SVGEGT. This CDR3 is built from 12 residues. Trimming left V 0 bases short and J 7 bases short, with 4 bases between. CDR3 residues: CASSYSRQPQHF. In DNA, the CDR3 is TGTGCCAGCAGTTACTCGCGGCAGCCCCAGCATTTT.

The rearrangement links TRBV7-3 to TRBJ2-5; maybe TRBD1 (8 bases). This CDR3 has 15 amino acids. CDR1 and CDR2 (germline): SGHTA, FQGTGA. Trimming left V 5 bases short and J 5 bases short, with 18 bases between. CDR3 loop: CASSPGGGGRETQYF. The CDR3 DNA sequence: TGTGCCAGCAGCCCAGGGGGCGGGGGAAGGGAGACCCAGTACTTC. The full variable domain, rest sourced from reference TRBV7-3 and TRBJ2-5, is GAGVSQTPSNKVTEKGKYVELRCDPISGHTALYWYRQSLGQGPEFLIYFQGTGAADDSGLPNDRFFAVRPEGSVSTLKIQRTERGDSAVYLCASSPGGGGRETQYFGPGTRLLVL.